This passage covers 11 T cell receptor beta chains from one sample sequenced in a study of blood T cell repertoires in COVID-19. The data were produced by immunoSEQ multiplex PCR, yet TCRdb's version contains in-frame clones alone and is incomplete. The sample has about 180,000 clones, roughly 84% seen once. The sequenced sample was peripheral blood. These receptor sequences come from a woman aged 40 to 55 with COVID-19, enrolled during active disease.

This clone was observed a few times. CDR3 DNA sequence: TGTGCCAGCAGCTTTCTCCAGGGGCACTATGGCTACACCTTC. This codes for CASSFLQGHYGYTF. The chain is built from TRBV5-6 and TRBJ1-2; D perhaps matches TRBD1 (6 bases). V was pared by 2 bases and J by 3 bases, with 11 bases between. CDR3 length equals 14 residues. Germline V gives CDR1 SGHDT, CDR2 YYEEEE.

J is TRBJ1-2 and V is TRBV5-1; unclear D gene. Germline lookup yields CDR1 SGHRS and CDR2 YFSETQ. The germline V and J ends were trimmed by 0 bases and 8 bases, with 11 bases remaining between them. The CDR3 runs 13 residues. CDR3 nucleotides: TGCGCCAGCAGCTTGGCCGGCAGGTCGGGCTACACCTTC. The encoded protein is CASSLAGRSGYTF.

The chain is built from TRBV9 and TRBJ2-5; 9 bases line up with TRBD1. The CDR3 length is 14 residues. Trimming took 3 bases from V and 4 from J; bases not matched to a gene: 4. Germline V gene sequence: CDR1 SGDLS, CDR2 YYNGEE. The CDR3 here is CASSGTGVLETQYF. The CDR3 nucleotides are TGTGCCAGCAGCGGGACAGGGGTTTTAGAGACCCAGTACTTC.

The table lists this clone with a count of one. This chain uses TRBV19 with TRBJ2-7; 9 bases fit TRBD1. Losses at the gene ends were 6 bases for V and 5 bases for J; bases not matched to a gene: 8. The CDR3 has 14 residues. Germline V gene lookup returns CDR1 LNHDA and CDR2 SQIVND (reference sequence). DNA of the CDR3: TGTGCCAGTAGCACCGGGACAGGGTTCCACGAGCAGTACTTC. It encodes CASSTGTGFHEQYF.

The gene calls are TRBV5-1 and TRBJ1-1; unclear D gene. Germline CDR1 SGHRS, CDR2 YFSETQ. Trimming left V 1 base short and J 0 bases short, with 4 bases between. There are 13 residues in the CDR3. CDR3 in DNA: TGCGCCAGCAGCTTGTCTGTGAACACTGAAGCTTTCTTT. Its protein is CASSLSVNTEAFF.

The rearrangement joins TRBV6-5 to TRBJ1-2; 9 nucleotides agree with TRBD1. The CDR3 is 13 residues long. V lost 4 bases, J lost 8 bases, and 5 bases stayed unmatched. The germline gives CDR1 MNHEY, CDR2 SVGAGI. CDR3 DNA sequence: TGTGCCAGCAGTTCCACAGGGGGCCTGGGCTACACCTTC. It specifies CASSSTGGLGYTF.

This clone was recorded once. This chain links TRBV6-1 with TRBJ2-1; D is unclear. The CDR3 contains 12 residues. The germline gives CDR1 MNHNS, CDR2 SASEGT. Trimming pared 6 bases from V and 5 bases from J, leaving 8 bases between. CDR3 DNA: TGTGCCAGCAGCCCGGTAGACAATGAGCAGTTCTTC. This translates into CASSPVDNEQFF.

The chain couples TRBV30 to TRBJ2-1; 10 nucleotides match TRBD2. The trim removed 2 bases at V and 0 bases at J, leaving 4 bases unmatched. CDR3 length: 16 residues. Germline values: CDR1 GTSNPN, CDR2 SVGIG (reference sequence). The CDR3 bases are TGTGCCTGGAGTTCCGCTAGCGGGAGCTCCTACAATGAGCAGTTCTTC. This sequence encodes CAWSSASGSSYNEQFF. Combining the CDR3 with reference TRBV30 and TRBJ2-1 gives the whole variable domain SQTIHQWPATLVQPVGSPLSLECTVEGTSNPNLYWYRQAAGRGLQLLFYSVGIGQISSEVPQNLSASRPQDRQFILSSKKLLLSDSGFYLCAWSSASGSSYNEQFFGPGTRLTVL.

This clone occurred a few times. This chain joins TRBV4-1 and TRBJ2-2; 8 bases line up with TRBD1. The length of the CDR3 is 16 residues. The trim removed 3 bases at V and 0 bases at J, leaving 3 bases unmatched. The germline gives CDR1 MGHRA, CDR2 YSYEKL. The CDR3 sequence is CASSHRTGTNTGELFF. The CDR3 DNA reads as TGCGCCAGCAGCCACCGGACAGGGACGAACACCGGGGAGCTGTTTTTT.

CDR3 sequence: CASSLKQGALTHTEAFF. For the CDR3, the DNA is TGTGCCAGCAGCCTAAAACAGGGGGCTCTTACTCACACTGAAGCTTTCTTT. The V call is TRBV13, the J call TRBJ1-1; 9 positions agree with TRBD1. Germline V lookup: CDR1 PRHDT, CDR2 FYEKMQ (reference sequence). The J segment lost 3 bases and the V segment lost 5 bases, leaving 13 bases of the junction unmatched. This CDR3 region has 17 residues.

The CDR3 here is CASSPPERERRNEQYF. DNA of the CDR3: TGTGCCAGCTCACCACCCGAGCGGGAGCGTAGGAACGAGCAGTACTTC. The genes are TRBV18 and TRBJ2-7, with TRBD2 identical over 8 bases. Germline lookup yields CDR1 KGHSH and CDR2 LQKENI. The length of the CDR3 is 16 residues. Trimming at V came to 0 bases and at J to 5 bases, leaving 9 bases not matched to a gene.